Reported below is one T cell receptor (beta chain). What it recognizes is unknown. Produced via immunoSEQ multiplex PCR; TCRdb's table is partial and in-frame only. This table has under 15,000 clones, more than 60% appearing once. Germline assignment: CDR1 MNHNS and CDR2 SASEGT. Deletions cut 6 bases from V and 4 bases from J, with 15 bases between. The CDR3 runs to 14 residues. This entry belongs to a study of tumor-infiltrating lymphocytes in localized non-small cell lung cancer. Broader study findings: Different pieces of the same tissue were used for each assay. Available tissue quantity limited TCR sequencing to a patient subset. Higher tumor T cell infiltration than in uninvolved lung was supported by TCRbeta sequencing. IM1 and IM2 tumors showed no difference in T-cell fraction.

The TCR originated in a human donor with non-small cell lung cancer. The sample was lung tumor tissue. The chain links TRBV6-1 to TRBJ1-1; TRBD1 is a possible D gene (5 bases). The CDR3 DNA follows: TGTGCCAGCAGCGCCGGGACGTGGACCACTGAAGCTTTCTTT. It is translated as CASSAGTWTTEAFF.